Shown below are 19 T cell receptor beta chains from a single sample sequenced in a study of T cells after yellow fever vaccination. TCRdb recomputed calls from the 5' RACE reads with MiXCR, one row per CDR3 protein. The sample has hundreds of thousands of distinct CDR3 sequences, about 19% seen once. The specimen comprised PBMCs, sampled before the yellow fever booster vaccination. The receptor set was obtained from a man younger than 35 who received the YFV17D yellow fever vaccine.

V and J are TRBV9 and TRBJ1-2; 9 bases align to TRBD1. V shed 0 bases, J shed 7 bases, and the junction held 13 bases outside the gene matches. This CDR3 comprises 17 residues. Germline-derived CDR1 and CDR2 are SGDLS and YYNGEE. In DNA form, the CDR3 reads TGTGCCAGCAGCGTAGAAGGAGGAGGGACAGGGACGTTTGGCTACACCTTC. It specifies CASSVEGGGTGTFGYTF. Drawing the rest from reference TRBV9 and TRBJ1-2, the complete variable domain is DSGVTQTPKHLITATGQRVTLRCSPRSGDLSVYWYQQSLDQGLQFLIQYYNGEERAKGNILERFSAQQFPDLHSELNLSSLELGDSALYFCASSVEGGGTGTFGYTFGSGTRLTVV.

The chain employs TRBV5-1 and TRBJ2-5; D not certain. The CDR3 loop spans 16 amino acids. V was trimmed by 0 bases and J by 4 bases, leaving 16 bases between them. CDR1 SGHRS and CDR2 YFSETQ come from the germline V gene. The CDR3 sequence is CASSLEGSWSIETQYF. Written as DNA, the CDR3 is TGCGCCAGCAGCTTGGAAGGGTCCTGGTCTATAGAGACCCAGTACTTC.

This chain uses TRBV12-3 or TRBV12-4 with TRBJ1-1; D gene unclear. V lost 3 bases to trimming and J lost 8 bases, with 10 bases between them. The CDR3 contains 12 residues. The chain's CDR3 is CASSFMEGEAFF. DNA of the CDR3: TGTGCCAGCAGTTTTATGGAGGGAGAAGCTTTCTTT.

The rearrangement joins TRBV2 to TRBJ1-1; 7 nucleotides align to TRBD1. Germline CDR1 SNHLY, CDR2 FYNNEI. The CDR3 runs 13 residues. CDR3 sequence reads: CATNRGMNTEAFF. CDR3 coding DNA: TGTGCTACCAACAGGGGAATGAACACTGAAGCTTTCTTT.

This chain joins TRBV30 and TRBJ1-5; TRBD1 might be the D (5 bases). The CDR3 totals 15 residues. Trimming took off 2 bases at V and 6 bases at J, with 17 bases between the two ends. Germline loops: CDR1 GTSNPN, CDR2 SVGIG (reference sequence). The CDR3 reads CAWSFGGTTGQPQHF. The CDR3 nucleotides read TGTGCCTGGAGTTTTGGAGGGACCACAGGTCAGCCCCAGCATTTT.

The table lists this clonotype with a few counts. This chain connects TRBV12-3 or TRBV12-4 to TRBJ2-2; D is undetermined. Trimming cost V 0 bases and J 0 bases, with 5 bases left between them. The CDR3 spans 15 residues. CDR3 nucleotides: TGTGCCAGCAGTTTAGCCAGCCCGAACACCGGGGAGCTGTTTTTT. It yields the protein CASSLASPNTGELFF.

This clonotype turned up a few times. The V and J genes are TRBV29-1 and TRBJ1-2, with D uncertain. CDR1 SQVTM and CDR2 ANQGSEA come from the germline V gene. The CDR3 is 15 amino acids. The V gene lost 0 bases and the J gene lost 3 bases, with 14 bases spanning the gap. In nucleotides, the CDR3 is TGCAGCGTTGAAGATTCTGAGGCAGGCCACTATGGCTACACCTTC. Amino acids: CSVEDSEAGHYGYTF.

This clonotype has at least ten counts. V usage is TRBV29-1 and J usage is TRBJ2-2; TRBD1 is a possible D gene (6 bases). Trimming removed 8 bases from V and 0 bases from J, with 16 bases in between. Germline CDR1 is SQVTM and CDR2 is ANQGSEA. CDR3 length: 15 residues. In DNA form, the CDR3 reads TGCAGCTACCGAGGGGACACAGCGAACACCGGGGAGCTGTTTTTT. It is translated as CSYRGDTANTGELFF.

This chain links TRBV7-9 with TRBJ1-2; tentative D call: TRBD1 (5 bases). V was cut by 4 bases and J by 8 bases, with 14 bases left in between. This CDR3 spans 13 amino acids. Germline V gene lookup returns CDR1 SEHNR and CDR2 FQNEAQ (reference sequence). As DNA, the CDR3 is TGTGCCAGCAGCTCGACAGTGCTCGGGGGCTACACCTTC. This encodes CASSSTVLGGYTF.

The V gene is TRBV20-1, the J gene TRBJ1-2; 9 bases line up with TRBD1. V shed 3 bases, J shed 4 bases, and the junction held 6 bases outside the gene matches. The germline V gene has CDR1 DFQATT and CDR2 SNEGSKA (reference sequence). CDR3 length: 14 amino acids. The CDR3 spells CSASPGQGSYGYTF. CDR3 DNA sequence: TGCAGTGCTAGCCCGGGACAGGGTTCCTATGGCTACACCTTC.

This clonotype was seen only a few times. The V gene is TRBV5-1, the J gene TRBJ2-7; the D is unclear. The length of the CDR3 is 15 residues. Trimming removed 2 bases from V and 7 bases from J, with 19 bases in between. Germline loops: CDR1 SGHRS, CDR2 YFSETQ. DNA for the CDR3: TGCGCCAGCAGCTTTACGGCCGTGGGGTCGAGGGAGCAGTACTTC. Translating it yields CASSFTAVGSREQYF. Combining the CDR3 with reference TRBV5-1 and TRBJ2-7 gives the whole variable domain KAGVTQTPRYLIKTRGQQVTLSCSPISGHRSVSWYQQTPGQGLQFLFEYFSETQRNKGNFPGRFSGRQFSNSRSEMNVSTLELGDSALYLCASSFTAVGSREQYFGPGTRLTVT.

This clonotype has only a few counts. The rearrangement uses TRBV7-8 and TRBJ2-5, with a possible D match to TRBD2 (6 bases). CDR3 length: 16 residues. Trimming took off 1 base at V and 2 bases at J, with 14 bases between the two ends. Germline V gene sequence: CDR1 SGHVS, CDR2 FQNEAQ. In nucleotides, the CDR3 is TGTGCCAGCAGCTTAGGGGCTAGCGTCGCACAAGAGACCCAGTACTTC. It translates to CASSLGASVAQETQYF.

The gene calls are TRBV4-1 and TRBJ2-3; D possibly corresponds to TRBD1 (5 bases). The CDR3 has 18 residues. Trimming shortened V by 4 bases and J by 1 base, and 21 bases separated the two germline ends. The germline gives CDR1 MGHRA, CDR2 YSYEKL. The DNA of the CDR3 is TGCGCCAGCAGCCCAGGGATCATACGAGAAGGGCGCACAGATACGCAGTATTTT. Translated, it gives CASSPGIIREGRTDTQYF.

CDR3 sequence: CASSLGRATDTQYF. DNA of the CDR3: TGTGCCAGCAGCTTGGGACGGGCCACAGATACGCAGTATTTT. The V call is TRBV7-2, the J call TRBJ2-3; the D call may be TRBD1 or TRBD2 (5 bases each). The CDR3 has 14 amino acids. Trimming pared 3 bases from V and 2 bases from J, leaving 9 bases between. CDR1 is SGHTA and CDR2 is FQGNSA in the germline V gene.

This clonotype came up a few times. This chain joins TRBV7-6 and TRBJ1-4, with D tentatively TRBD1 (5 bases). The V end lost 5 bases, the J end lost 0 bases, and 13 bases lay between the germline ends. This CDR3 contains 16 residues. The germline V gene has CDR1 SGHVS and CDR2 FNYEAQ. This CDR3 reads CASSIYSTATNEKLFF. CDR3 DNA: TGTGCCAGCAGCATTTACTCGACAGCAACTAATGAAAAACTGTTTTTT.

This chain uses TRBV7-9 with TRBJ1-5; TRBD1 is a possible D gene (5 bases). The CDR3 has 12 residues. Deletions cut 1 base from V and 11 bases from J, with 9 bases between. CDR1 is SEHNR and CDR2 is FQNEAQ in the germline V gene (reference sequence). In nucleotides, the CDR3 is TGTGCCAGCAGCTTAGAGGGGATTTCCCAGCATTTT. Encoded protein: CASSLEGISQHF.

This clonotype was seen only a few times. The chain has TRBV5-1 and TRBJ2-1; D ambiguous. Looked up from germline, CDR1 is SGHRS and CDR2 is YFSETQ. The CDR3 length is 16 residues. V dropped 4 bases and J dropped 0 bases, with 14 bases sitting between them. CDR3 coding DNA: TGCGCCAGCAGCCCAAGGACGTCGAGCTCCTACAATGAGCAGTTCTTC. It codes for CASSPRTSSSYNEQFF.

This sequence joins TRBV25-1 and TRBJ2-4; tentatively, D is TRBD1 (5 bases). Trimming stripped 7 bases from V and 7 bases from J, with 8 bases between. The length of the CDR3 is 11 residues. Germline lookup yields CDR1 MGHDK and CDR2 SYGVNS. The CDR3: CASTTANIQYF. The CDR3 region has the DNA TGTGCCAGCACGACAGCTAACATTCAGTACTTC.

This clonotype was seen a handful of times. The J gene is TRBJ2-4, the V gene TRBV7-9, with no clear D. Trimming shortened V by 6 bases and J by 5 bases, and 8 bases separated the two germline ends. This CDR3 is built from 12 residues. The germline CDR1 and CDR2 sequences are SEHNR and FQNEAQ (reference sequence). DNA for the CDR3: TGTGCCAGCAGACACCGGGAAAACATTCAGTACTTC. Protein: CASRHRENIQYF. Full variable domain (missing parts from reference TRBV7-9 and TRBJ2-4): DTGVSQNPRHKITKRGQNVTFRCDPISEHNRLYWYRQTLGQGPEFLTYFQNEAQLEKSRLLSDRFSAERPKGSFSTLEIQRTEQGDSAMYLCASRHRENIQYFGAGTRLSVL.